This is a list of T cell receptor beta chains from one sample in a study of CD8+ T cells in alopecia areata. The data were produced by immunoSEQ multiplex PCR, yet TCRdb's version contains in-frame clones alone and is incomplete. In the table there are about 160,000 clones, under 70% of which are singletons. Specimen: CD4+ T cells sorted from blood, collected at week 4, from a patient treated with tofacitinib. Receptors originate from a human donor with alopecia areata. Each CDR3 is given with its conserved first and last residue. A D gene is named only where the DNA matches it firmly. The listing skips clone size in some rows; elsewhere it reads once, few, many or a size class.

clone size	V gene	J gene	CDR3 length	D gene	CDR3 DNA	CDR3 protein
-	TRBV5-1	TRBJ1-4	14	-	TGCGCCAGCAGCAACGGGGCGGGTAATGAAAAACTGTTTTTT	CASSNGAGNEKLFF
few	TRBV9	TRBJ2-3	14	TRBD2	TGTGCCAGCAGCGTCGGGGGGGTTACAGATACGCAGTATTTT	CASSVGGVTDTQYF
-	TRBV27	TRBJ2-5	12	-	TGTGCCTCCCGGGGAAGTGGAGAGACCCAGTACTTC	CASRGSGETQYF
-	TRBV11-2	TRBJ2-2	18	-	TGTGCCAGCAGCTTAGTATGGGGGTTGAGGTTGAACACCGGGGAGCTGTTTTTT	CASSLVWGLRLNTGELFF
-	TRBV7-9	TRBJ2-2	13	-	TGTGCCAGCAGCCGCATAAACACCGGGGAGCTGTTTTTT	CASSRINTGELFF
-	TRBV27	TRBJ1-6	14	-	TGTGCCAGCAGTTTGGGAGAGGAACGTTCACCCCTCCACTTT	CASSLGEERSPLHF
-	TRBV15	TRBJ2-5	15	-	TGTGCCACCAGCAGAGAGGGACGGTGGGGAGAGACCCAGTACTTC	CATSREGRWGETQYF
few	TRBV18	TRBJ2-4	14	-	TGTGCCAGCTCACCACGGGCCTTGGGGGACATTCAGTACTTC	CASSPRALGDIQYF
-	TRBV11-2	TRBJ1-5	17	-	TGTGCCAGCAGCTTAGCCACTGGACGATATAGCAATCAGCCCCAGCATTTT	CASSLATGRYSNQPQHF
-	TRBV7-6	TRBJ1-6	16	-	TGTGCCAGCAGCTTAGCGATGGGGGAAAGGGGTTCACCCCTCCACTTT	CASSLAMGERGSPLHF
-	TRBV2	TRBJ1-2	15	-	TGTGCCAGCAGTGAAGTGTCGAGGGTGCTTTGGGGCTACACCTTC	CASSEVSRVLWGYTF
-	TRBV6-5	TRBJ2-5	14	TRBD2	TGTGCCAGCACGGTGGGACTAGCCGCGGGGACCCAGTACTTC	CASTVGLAAGTQYF
-	TRBV19	TRBJ2-1	11	-	TGTGCCAGTAGTATCGGCAATGAGCAGTTCTTC	CASSIGNEQFF
few	TRBV29-1	TRBJ2-1	15	TRBD2	TGCAGCTCACGACTAGCGGAGGCCTCCTACAATGAGCAGTTCTTC	CSSRLAEASYNEQFF
few	TRBV7-9	TRBJ1-4	12	-	TGTGCCAGCAGCTTAGAGGATGAAAAACTGTTTTTT	CASSLEDEKLFF
-	TRBV5-6	TRBJ2-7	12	-	TGTGCCAGCAGAGGGCCCTCCTACGAGCAGTACTTC	CASRGPSYEQYF
-	TRBV6-6	TRBJ1-5	12	-	TGTGCCAGCAGTCCCTCCCCATGGACCCAGCATTTT	CASSPSPWTQHF
-	TRBV7-3	TRBJ2-1	11	-	TGTGCCAGCAGCCTGGGGAATGAGCAGTTCTTC	CASSLGNEQFF
once	TRBV4-3	TRBJ2-1	17	TRBD2	TGCGCCAGCAGCCAAGTTAGCGGGGGGGCATCCTACAATGAGCAGTTCTTC	CASSQVSGGASYNEQFF
-	TRBV9	TRBJ2-6	15	-	TGTGCCAGCAGCGTAGGAGGGACTGGGGCCAACGTCCTGACTTTC	CASSVGGTGANVLTF
once	TRBV5-6	TRBJ2-3	14	-	TGTGCCAGCACCCCCTCACCTAGCACAGATACGCAGTATTTT	CASTPSPSTDTQYF
-	TRBV6-1	TRBJ2-1	15	TRBD2	TGTGCCAGCGGGCTTTCCGGGGGGGCTAGCAATGAGCAGTTCTTC	CASGLSGGASNEQFF
-	TRBV29-1	TRBJ2-7	14	-	TGCAGCGTTGTGTCCGCTTCAACCAAATACGAGCAGTACTTC	CSVVSASTKYEQYF
-	TRBV6-5	TRBJ2-5	13	-	TGTGCCAGCAGCCGTCGAATAGAAGAGACCCAGTACTTC	CASSRRIEETQYF
-	TRBV29-1	TRBJ1-5	15	-	TGCAGCGTGAGAGTTGGGGGCGCGAGCAATCAGCCCCAGCATTTT	CSVRVGGASNQPQHF
-	TRBV29-1	TRBJ1-2	11	-	TGCAGCGTTGGGGGTAACTATGGCTACACCTTC	CSVGGNYGYTF
-	TRBV29-1	TRBJ2-3	14	TRBD1	TGCAGCGTGGGCCGGGACAGGGGCACAGATACGCAGTATTTT	CSVGRDRGTDTQYF
-	TRBV15	TRBJ1-6	15	-	TGTGCCACCAGCACGAATGACAGGACCTATTCACCCCTCCACTTT	CATSTNDRTYSPLHF
-	TRBV6-6	TRBJ1-4	15	TRBD1	TGTGCCAGCACCTTACCAGGGACAGCGAATGAAAAACTGTTTTTT	CASTLPGTANEKLFF
-	TRBV6-6	TRBJ1-1	13	-	TGTGCCAGCAGATTACAGGACGCGACTGAAGCTTTCTTT	CASRLQDATEAFF
-	TRBV5-8	TRBJ1-1	13	-	TGTGCCAGCAGCTTGTATAAGAACACTGAAGCTTTCTTT	CASSLYKNTEAFF
-	TRBV29-1	TRBJ2-3	15	-	TGCAGCGTGGAGGCCGGGACTCGAAGCACAGATACGCAGTATTTT	CSVEAGTRSTDTQYF
-	TRBV2	TRBJ1-4	12	-	TGTGCCAGCAGCCCAGGACCGGAAAAACTGTTTTTT	CASSPGPEKLFF
-	TRBV7-3	TRBJ2-1	15	-	TGTGCCAGCAGCTTATTTGGCGGGGACTACAATGAGCAGTTCTTC	CASSLFGGDYNEQFF
-	TRBV5-1	TRBJ2-5	15	-	TGCGCCAGCAGCTTGTTGACTGCCCTCCGGGAGACCCAGTACTTC	CASSLLTALRETQYF
-	TRBV30	TRBJ2-3	14	-	TGTGCCTGGACCGGGGGAACTAGCACAGATACGCAGTATTTT	CAWTGGTSTDTQYF
-	TRBV29-1	TRBJ2-1	14	TRBD1	TGCAGCGCCTCGGACAGGGGAACCTACAATGAGCAGTTCTTC	CSASDRGTYNEQFF
-	TRBV29-1	TRBJ1-2	10	-	TGCAGCGGATATATGGGGGGCTACACCTTC	CSGYMGGYTF
-	TRBV6-5	TRBJ2-5	13	-	TGTGCCAGCAGGTCGTCGCATAAAGAGACCCAGTACTTC	CASRSSHKETQYF
few	TRBV6-5	TRBJ1-6	15	-	TGTGCCAGCAGTTACTCGCAGGGTTTAGGCTCACCCCTCCACTTT	CASSYSQGLGSPLHF
-	TRBV18	TRBJ2-1	12	-	TGTGCCAGCTCACCAGGGGGCAGTGAGCAGTTCTTC	CASSPGGSEQFF
-	TRBV9	TRBJ2-3	13	-	TGTGCCAGCAGCCGAACTGGGGCAGATACGCAGTATTTT	CASSRTGADTQYF
-	TRBV29-1	TRBJ2-5	11	-	TGCAGCGCGACCTGGTCAGAGACCCAGTACTTC	CSATWSETQYF
few	TRBV6-5	TRBJ2-3	11	TRBD2	TGTGCCAGCAGTCGGGGGGGAACGCAGTATTTT	CASSRGGTQYF
-	TRBV2	TRBJ1-2	15	-	TGTGCCAGCAGTGAAGTCGGGGGGCATAAGGAAGGCTACACCTTC	CASSEVGGHKEGYTF